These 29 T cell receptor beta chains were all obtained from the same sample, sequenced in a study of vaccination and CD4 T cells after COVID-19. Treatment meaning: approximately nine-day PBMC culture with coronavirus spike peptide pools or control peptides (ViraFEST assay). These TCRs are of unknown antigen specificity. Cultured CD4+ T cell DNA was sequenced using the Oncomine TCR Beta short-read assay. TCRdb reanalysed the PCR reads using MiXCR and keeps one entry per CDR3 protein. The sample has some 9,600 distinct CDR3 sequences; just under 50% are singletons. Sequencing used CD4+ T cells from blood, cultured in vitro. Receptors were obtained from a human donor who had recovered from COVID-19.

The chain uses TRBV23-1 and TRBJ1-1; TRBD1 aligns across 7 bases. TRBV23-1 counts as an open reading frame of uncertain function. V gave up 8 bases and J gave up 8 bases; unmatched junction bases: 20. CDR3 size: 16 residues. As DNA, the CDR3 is TGCGCCAGCGGGTACCCCTCGACAGGGTTCGACCCCGAAGCTTTCTTT. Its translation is CASGYPSTGFDPEAFF.

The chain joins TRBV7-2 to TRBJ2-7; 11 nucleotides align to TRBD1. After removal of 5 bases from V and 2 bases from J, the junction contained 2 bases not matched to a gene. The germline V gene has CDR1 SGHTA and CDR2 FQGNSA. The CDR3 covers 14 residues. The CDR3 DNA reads TGTGCCAGCAGCCTGGACAGGGGGCCCTACGAGCAGTACTTC. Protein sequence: CASSLDRGPYEQYF.

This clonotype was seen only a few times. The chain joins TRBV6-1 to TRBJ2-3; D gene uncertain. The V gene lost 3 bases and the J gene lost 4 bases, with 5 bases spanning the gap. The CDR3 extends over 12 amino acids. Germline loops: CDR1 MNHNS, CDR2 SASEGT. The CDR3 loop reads CASSDHSDTQYF. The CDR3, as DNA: TGTGCCAGCAGTGACCATTCAGATACGCAGTATTTT.

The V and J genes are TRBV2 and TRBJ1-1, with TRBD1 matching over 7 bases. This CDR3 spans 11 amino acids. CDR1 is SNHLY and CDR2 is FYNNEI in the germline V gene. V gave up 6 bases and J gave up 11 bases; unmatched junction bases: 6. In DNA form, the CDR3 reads TGTGCCAGCAGCCTGGGACAGTGGGCTTTCTTT. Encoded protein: CASSLGQWAFF.

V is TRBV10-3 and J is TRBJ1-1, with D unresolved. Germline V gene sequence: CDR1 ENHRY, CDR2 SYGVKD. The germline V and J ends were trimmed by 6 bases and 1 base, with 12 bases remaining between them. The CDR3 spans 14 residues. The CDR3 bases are TGTGCCATCAGGAGAGCTGACGAGAACACTGAAGCTTTCTTT. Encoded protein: CAIRRADENTEAFF.

CDR3 loop: CASRTDSYEQYF. In DNA form, the CDR3 reads TGCGCCAGCCGGACGGACTCCTACGAGCAGTACTTC. The chain links TRBV5-1 to TRBJ2-7; D is uncertain. Germline CDR1 reads SGHRS; CDR2 reads YFSETQ. The ends were cut back, 7 bases at V and 0 bases at J, with 8 bases in the middle. This CDR3 comprises 12 residues.

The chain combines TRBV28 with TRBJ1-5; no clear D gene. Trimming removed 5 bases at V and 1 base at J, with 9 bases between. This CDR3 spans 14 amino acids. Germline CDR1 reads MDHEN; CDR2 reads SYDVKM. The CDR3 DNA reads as TGTGCCAGCAGTCGAGGCTGGAGCAATCAGCCCCAGCATTTT. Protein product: CASSRGWSNQPQHF. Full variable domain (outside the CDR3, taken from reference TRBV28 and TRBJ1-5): DVKVTQSSRYLVKRTGEKVFLECVQDMDHENMFWYRQDPGLGLRLIYFSYDVKMKEKGDIPEGYSVSREKKERFSLILESASTNQTSMYLCASSRGWSNQPQHFGDGTRLSIL.

The CDR3 nucleotides are TGTGCCAGCAGCTTACCGGGGACAGCTTTCACAGATACGCAGTATTTT. It is translated as CASSLPGTAFTDTQYF. V gene TRBV7-2 combines with J gene TRBJ2-3; 7 bases are shared with TRBD1. This CDR3 has 16 amino acids. Germline V gene data show CDR1 as SGHTA and CDR2 as FQGNSA. With V trimmed by 2 bases and J by 2 bases, 7 bases remained unmatched.

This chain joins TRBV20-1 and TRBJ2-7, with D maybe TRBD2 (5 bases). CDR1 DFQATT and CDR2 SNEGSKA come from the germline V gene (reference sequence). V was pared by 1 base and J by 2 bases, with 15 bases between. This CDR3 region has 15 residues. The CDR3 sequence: CSARVSSPLTYEQYF. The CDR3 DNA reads TGCAGTGCTAGAGTCTCTAGCCCTCTAACCTACGAGCAGTACTTC.

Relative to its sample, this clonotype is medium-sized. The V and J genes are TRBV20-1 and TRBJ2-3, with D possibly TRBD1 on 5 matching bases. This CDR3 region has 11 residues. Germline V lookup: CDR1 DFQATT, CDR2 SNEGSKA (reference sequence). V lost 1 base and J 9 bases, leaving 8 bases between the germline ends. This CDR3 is CSARGGATQYF. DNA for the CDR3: TGCAGTGCTAGAGGGGGCGCGACGCAGTATTTT.

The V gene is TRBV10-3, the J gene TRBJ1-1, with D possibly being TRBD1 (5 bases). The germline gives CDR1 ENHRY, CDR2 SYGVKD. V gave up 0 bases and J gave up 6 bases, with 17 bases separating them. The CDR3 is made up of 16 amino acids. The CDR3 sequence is CAISESVVRVVAEAFF. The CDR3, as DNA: TGTGCCATCAGTGAGTCGGTGGTCAGGGTGGTAGCTGAAGCTTTCTTT.

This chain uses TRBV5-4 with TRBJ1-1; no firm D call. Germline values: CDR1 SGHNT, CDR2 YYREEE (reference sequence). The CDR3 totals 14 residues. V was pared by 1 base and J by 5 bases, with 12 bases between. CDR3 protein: CASSLWIGRTEAFF. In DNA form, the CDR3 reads TGTGCCAGCAGCTTGTGGATCGGGAGGACTGAAGCTTTCTTT.

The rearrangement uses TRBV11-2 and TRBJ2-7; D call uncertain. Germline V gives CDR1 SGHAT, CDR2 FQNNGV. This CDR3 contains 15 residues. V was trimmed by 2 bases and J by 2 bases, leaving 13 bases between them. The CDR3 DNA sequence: TGTGCCAGCAGCTTACTGATCATGAACACCTACGAGCAGTACTTC. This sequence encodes CASSLLIMNTYEQYF.

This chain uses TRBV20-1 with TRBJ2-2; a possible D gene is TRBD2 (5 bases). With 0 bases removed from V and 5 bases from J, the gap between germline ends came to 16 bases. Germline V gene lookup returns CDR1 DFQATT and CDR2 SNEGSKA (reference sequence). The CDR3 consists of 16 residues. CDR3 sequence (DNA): TGCAGTGCTAGAGATGTAGGACTCTCGAGAACCGGGGAGCTGTTTTTT. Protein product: CSARDVGLSRTGELFF.

CDR3 sequence reads: CASSYSFKGLNYGYTF. The CDR3 region has the DNA TGTGCCAGCAGTTACTCGTTTAAGGGACTAAACTATGGCTACACCTTC. The chain recombines TRBV6-5 with TRBJ1-2; D perhaps matches TRBD1 (5 bases). This CDR3 contains 16 residues. Germline assignment: CDR1 MNHEY and CDR2 SVGAGI. Deletions cut 0 bases from V and 2 bases from J, with 13 bases between.

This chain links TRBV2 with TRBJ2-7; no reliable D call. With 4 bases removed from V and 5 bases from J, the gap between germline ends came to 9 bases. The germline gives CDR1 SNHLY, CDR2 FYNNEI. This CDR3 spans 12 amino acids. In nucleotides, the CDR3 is TGTGCCAGCAGTGTGAAACTGGACGAGCAGTACTTC. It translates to CASSVKLDEQYF.

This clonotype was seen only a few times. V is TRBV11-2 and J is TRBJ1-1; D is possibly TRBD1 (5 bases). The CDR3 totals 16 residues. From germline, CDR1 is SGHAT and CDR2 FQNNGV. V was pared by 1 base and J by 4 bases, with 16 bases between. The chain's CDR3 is CASSLVGQGGSTEAFF. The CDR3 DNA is TGTGCCAGCAGCTTAGTTGGGCAGGGAGGATCCACTGAAGCTTTCTTT.

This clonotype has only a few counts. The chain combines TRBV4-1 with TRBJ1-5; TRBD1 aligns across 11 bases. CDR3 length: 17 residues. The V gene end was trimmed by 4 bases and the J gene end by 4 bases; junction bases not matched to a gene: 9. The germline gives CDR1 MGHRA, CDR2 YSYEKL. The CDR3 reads CASSRSSGTGGNQPQHF. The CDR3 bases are TGCGCCAGCAGCCGATCCTCTGGGACAGGGGGAAATCAGCCCCAGCATTTT.

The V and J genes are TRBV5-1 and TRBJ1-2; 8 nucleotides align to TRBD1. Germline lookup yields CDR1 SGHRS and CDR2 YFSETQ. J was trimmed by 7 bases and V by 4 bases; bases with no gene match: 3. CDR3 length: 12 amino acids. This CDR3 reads CASSPDRVGYTF. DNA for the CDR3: TGCGCCAGCAGCCCGGACAGGGTTGGCTACACCTTC.

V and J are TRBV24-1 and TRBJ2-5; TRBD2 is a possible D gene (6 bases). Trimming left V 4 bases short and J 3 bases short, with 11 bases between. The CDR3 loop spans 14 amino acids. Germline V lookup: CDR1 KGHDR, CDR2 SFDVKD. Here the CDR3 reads CATSDGGREETQYF. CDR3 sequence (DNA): TGTGCCACCAGTGACGGGGGAAGGGAAGAGACCCAGTACTTC.

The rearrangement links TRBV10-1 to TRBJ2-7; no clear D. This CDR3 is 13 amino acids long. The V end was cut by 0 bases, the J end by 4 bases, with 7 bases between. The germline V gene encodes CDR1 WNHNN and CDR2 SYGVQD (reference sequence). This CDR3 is CASSESNSYEQYF. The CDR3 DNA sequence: TGCGCCAGCAGTGAGTCGAACAGTTACGAGCAGTACTTC.

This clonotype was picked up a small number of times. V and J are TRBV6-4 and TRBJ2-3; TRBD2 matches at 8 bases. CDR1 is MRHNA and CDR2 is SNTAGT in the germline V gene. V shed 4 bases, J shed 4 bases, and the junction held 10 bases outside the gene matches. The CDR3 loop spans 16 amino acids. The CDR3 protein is CASSVVASGGADTQYF. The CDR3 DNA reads TGTGCCAGCAGTGTAGTGGCGAGCGGGGGTGCAGATACGCAGTATTTT.

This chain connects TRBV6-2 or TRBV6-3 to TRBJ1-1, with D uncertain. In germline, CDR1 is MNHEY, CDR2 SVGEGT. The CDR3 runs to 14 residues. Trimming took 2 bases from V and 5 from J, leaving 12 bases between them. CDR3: CASSYRGGGTEAFF. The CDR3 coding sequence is TGTGCCAGCAGTTACCGGGGAGGAGGAACTGAAGCTTTCTTT.

CDR3 sequence reads: CASSWGVTDTQYF. CDR3 bases: TGTGCCAGCAGCTGGGGGGTAACAGATACGCAGTATTTT. This chain connects TRBV11-3 to TRBJ2-3; D might be TRBD2 (6 bases). V was cut by 4 bases and J by 3 bases, with 8 bases left in between. The CDR3 consists of 13 residues. CDR1 and CDR2 from the germline V gene are SGHNT and YENEEA.

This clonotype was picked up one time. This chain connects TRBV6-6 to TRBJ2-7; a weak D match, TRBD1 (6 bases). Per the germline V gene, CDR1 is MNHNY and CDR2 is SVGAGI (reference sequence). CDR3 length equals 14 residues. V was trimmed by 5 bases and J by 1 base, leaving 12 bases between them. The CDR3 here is CASSMTGFSYEQYF. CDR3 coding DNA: TGTGCCAGCAGTATGACAGGTTTTTCCTACGAGCAGTACTTC.

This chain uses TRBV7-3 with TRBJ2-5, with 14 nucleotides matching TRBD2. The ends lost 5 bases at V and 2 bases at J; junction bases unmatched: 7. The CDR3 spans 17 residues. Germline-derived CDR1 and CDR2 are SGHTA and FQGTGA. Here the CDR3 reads CASSAGLAGARQETQYF. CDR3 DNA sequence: TGTGCCAGCAGCGCGGGACTAGCGGGGGCCCGACAAGAGACCCAGTACTTC.

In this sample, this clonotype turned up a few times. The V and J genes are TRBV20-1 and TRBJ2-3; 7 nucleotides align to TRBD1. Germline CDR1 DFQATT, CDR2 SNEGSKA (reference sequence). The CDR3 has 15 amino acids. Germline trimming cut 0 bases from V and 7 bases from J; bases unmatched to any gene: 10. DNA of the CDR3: TGCAGTGCTAGAGACGTAGGGGGCAGTTTTAATACGCAGTATTTT. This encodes CSARDVGGSFNTQYF.

The CDR3 nucleotides read TGTGCCAGCAGTTTAGGGACAGGCTATAATTCACCCCTCCACTTT. This translates into CASSLGTGYNSPLHF. The chain joins TRBV28 to TRBJ1-6; 8 nucleotides match TRBD1. V gave up 2 bases and J gave up 3 bases; unmatched junction bases: 0. Germline lookup yields CDR1 MDHEN and CDR2 SYDVKM. The CDR3 is 15 residues long.

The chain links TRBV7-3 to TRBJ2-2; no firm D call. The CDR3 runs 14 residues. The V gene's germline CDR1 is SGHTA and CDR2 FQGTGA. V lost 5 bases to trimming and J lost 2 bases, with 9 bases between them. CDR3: CASSVDGNTGELFF. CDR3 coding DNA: TGTGCCAGCAGCGTAGACGGAAACACCGGGGAGCTGTTTTTT.